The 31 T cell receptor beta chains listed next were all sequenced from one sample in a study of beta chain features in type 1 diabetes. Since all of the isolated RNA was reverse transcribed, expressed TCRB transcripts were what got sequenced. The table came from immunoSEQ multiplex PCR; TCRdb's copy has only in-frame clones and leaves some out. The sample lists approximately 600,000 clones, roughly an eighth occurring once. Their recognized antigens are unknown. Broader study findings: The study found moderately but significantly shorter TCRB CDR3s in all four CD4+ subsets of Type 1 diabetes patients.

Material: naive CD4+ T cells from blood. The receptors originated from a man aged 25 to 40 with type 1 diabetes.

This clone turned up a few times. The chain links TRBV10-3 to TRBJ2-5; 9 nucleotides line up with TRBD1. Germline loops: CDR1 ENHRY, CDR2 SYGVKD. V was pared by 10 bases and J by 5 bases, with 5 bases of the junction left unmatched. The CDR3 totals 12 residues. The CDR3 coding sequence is TGTGCCACCGGGACAGGGAGGGAGACCCAGTACTTC. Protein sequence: CATGTGRETQYF.

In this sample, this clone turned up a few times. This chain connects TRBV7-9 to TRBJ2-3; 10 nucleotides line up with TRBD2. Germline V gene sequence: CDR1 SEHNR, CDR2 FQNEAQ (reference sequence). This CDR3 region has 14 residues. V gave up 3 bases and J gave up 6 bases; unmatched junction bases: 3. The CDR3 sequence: CASSFSGGMDTQYF. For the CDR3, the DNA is TGTGCCAGCAGCTTTAGCGGGGGGATGGATACGCAGTATTTT.

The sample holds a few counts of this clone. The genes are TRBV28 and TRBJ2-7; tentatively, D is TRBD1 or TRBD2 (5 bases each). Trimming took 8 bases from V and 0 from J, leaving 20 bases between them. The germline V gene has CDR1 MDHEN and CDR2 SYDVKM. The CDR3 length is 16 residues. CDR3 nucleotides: TGTGCCAGCGTCCACTTTAGGGCAGGGAGCTCCTACGAGCAGTACTTC. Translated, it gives CASVHFRAGSSYEQYF.

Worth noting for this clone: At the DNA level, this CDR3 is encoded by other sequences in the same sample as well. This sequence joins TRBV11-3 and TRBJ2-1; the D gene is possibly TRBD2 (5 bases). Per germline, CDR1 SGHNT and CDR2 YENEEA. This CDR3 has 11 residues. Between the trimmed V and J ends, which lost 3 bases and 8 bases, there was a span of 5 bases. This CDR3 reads CASSLRDEQFF. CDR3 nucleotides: TGTGCCAGCAGCTTGAGGGATGAGCAGTTCTTC.

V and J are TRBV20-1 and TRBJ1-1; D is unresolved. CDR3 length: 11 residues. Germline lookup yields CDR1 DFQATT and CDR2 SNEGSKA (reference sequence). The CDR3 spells CSGTMNTEAFF. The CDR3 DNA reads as TGCAGCGGAACTATGAACACTGAAGCTTTCTTT.

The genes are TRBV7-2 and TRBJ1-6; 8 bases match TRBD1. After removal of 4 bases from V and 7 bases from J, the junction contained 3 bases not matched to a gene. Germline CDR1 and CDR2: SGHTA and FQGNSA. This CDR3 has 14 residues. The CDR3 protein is CASSSRQGNSPLHF. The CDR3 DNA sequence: TGTGCCAGCAGCTCCCGACAGGGGAATTCACCCCTCCACTTT.

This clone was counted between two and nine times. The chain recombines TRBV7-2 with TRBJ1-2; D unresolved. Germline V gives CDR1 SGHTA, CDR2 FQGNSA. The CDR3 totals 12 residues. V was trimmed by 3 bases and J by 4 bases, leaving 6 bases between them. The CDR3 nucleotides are TGTGCCAGCAGCTTGGAGTTCTATGGCTACACCTTC. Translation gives CASSLEFYGYTF.

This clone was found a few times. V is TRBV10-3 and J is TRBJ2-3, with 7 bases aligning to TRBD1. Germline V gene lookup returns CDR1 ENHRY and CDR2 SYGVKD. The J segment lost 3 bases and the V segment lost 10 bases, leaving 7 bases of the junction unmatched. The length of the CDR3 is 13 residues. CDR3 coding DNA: TGTGCCAGCTCTCGGGACAGTACAGATACGCAGTATTTT. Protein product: CASSRDSTDTQYF.

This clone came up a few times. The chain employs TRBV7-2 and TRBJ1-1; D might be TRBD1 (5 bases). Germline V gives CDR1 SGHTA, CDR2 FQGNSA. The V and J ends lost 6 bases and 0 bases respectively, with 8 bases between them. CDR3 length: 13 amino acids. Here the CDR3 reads CASRRQMNTEAFF. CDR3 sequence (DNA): TGTGCCAGCAGGCGACAGATGAACACTGAAGCTTTCTTT.

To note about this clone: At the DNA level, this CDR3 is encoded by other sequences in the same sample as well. CDR3 amino acids: CASSSLRGSYEQYF. CDR3 DNA: TGTGCCAGCAGCTCGCTAAGGGGGAGTTACGAGCAGTACTTC. The chain couples TRBV7-2 to TRBJ2-7; possibly TRBD1 for D (6 bases). This CDR3 is 14 amino acids long. Per the germline V gene, CDR1 is SGHTA and CDR2 is FQGNSA. V lost 4 bases and J lost 4, with 14 bases in between.

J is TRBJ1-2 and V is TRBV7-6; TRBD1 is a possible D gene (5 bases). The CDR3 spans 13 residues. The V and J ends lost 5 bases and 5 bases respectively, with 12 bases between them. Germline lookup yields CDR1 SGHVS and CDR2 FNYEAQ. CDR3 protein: CASSPGTEYGYTF. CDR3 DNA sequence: TGTGCCAGCAGCCCTGGGACTGAATATGGCTACACCTTC.

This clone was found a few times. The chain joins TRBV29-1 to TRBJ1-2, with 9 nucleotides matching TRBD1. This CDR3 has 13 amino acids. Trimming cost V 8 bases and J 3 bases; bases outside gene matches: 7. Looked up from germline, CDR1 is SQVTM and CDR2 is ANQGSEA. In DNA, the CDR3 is TGCAGCCGAGACAGGGGGAGATACTATGGCTACACCTTC. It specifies CSRDRGRYYGYTF.

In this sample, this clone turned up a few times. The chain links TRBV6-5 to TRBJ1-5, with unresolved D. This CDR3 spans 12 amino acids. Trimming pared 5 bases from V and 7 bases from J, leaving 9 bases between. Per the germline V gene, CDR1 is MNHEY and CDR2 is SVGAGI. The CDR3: CASSQANQPQHF. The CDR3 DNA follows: TGTGCCAGCAGTCAGGCGAACCAGCCCCAGCATTTT.

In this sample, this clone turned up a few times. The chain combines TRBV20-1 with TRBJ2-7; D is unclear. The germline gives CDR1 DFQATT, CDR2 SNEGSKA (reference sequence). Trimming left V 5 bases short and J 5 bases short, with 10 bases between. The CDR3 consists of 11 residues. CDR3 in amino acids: CSAQLNDEQYF. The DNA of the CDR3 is TGCAGTGCTCAACTAAACGACGAGCAGTACTTC.

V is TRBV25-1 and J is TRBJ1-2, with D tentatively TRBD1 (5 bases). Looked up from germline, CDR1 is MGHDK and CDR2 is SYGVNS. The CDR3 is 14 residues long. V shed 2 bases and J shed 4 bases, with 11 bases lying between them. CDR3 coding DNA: TGTGCCAGCAGTGAACGGTTGACAGCCTATGGCTACACCTTC. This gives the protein CASSERLTAYGYTF.

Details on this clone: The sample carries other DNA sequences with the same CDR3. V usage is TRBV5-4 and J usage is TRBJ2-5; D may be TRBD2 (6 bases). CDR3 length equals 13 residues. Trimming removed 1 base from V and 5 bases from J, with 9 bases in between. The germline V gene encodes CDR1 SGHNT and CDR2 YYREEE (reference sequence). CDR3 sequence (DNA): TGTGCCAGCAGCTTGTCAGGAGGGGAGACCCAGTACTTC. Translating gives CASSLSGGETQYF.

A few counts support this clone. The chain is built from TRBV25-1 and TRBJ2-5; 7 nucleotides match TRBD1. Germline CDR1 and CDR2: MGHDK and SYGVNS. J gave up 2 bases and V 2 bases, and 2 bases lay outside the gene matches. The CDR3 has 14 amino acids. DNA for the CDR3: TGTGCCAGCAGTGAACCGGGACAGCAAGAGACCCAGTACTTC. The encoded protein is CASSEPGQQETQYF.

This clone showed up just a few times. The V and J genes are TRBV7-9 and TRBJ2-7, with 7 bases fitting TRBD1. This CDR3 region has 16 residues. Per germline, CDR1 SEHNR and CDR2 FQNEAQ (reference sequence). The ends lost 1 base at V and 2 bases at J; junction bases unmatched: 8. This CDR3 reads CASSLVRGGATYEQYF. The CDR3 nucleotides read TGTGCCAGCAGCTTAGTTAGAGGGGGCGCGACCTACGAGCAGTACTTC.

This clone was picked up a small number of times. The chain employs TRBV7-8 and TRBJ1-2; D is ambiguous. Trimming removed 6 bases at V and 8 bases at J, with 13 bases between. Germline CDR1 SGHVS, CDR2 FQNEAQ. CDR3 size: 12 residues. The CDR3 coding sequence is TGTGCCAGCAGTCCAAGTTTAGGAGGCTACACCTTC. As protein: CASSPSLGGYTF. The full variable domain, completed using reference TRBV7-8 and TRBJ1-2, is GAGVSQSPRYKVAKRGQDVALRCDPISGHVSLFWYQQALGQGPEFLTYFQNEAQLDKSGLPSDRFFAERPEGSVSTLKIQRTQQEDSAVYLCASSPSLGGYTFGSGTRLTVV.

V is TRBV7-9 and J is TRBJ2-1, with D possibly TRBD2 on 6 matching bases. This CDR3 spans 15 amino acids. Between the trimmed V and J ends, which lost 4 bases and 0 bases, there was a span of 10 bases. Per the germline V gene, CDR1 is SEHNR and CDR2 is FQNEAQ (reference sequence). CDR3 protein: CASSYAGSSYNEQFF. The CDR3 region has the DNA TGTGCCAGCAGCTATGCGGGGAGCTCCTACAATGAGCAGTTCTTC.

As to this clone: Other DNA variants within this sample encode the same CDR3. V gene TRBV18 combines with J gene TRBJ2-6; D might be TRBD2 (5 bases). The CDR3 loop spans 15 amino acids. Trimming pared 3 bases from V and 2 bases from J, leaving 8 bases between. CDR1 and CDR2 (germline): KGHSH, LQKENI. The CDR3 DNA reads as TGTGCCAGCTCACCCCCCGGGACTGGGGCCAACGTCCTGACTTTC. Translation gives CASSPPGTGANVLTF.

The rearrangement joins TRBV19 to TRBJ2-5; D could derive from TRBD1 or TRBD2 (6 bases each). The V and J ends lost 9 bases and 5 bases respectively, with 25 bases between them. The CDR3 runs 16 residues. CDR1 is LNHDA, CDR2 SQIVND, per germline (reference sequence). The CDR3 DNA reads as TGTGCCAGCGCCGACCGTGGATTGGGGGGCCGCGAGACCCAGTACTTC. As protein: CASADRGLGGRETQYF.

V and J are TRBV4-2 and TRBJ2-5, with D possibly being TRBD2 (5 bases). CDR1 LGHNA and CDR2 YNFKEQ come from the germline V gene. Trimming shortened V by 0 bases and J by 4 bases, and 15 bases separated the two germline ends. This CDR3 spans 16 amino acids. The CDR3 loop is CASSQDPPAVTETQYF. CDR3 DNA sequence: TGTGCCAGCAGCCAAGATCCCCCAGCGGTGACAGAGACCCAGTACTTC.

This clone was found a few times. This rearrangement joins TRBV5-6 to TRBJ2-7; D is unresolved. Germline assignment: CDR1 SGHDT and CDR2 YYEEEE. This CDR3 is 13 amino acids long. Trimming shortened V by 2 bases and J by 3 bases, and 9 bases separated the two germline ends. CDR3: CASSLPGRYEQYF. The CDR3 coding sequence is TGTGCCAGCAGCTTACCCGGACGCTACGAGCAGTACTTC.

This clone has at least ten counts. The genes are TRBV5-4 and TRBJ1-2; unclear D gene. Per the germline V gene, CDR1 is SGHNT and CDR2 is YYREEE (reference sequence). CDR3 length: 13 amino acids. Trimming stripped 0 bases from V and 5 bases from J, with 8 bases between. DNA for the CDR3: TGTGCCAGCAGCTTGGACAACGGGTATGGCTACACCTTC. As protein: CASSLDNGYGYTF.

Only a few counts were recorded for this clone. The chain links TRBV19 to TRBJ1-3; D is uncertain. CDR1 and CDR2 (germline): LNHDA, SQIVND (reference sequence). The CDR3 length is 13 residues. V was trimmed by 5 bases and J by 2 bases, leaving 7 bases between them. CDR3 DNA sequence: TGTGCCAGTAGTCCCTCTCCTGGAAACACCATATATTTT. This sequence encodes CASSPSPGNTIYF.

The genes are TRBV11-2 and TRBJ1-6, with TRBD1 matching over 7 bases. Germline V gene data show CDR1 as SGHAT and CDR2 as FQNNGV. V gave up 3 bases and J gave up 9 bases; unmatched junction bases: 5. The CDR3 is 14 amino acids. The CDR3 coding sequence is TGTGCCAGCAGCTTTACAGGGGACCCTTCACCCCTCCACTTT. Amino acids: CASSFTGDPSPLHF.

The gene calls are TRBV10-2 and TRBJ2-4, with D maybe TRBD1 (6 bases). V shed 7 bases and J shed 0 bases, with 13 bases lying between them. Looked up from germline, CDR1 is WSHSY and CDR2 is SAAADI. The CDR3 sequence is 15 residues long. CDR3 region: CASTEGQLAKNIQYF. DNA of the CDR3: TGCGCCAGCACTGAAGGACAGCTAGCCAAAAACATTCAGTACTTC.

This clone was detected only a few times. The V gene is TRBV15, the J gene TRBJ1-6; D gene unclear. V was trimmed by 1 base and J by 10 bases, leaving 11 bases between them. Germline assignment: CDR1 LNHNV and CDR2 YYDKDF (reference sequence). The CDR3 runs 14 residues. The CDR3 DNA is TGTGCCACCAGCAGAGGGGAGGTCGGGTCACCCCTCCACTTT. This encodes CATSRGEVGSPLHF.

DNA for the CDR3: TGCGCCAGCAGCATTACCCCAGGGGGATCCCGTCAGAACACAGATACGCAGTATTTT. Its protein is CASSITPGGSRQNTDTQYF. The chain uses TRBV5-1 and TRBJ2-3; 7 positions agree with TRBD1. The CDR3 extends over 19 amino acids. Per germline, CDR1 SGHRS and CDR2 YFSETQ. V shed 4 bases, J shed 2 bases, and the junction held 19 bases outside the gene matches.

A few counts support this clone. This CDR3 reads CASSYEPQGNYGYTF. The CDR3 nucleotides are TGTGCCAGCAGTTATGAACCTCAGGGTAACTATGGCTACACCTTC. The V gene is TRBV6-5, the J gene TRBJ1-2, with a possible D match to TRBD1 (5 bases). Per the germline V gene, CDR1 is MNHEY and CDR2 is SVGAGI. The CDR3 spans 15 residues. Trimming took off 3 bases at V and 1 base at J, with 12 bases between the two ends.